This TCR beta chain came from a study of radiotherapy plus CTLA-4 blockade in lung cancer. Study as a whole: Disease control was seen in 31% of patients, objective responses in 18%.

This clone was recorded only once. Its target is unknown. The CDR3 contains 16 residues. Germline V lookup: CDR1 SGHVS, CDR2 FQNEAQ. Trimming pared 5 bases from V and 8 bases from J, leaving 24 bases between. Study results and limitations: TCR clones from tumors expanded in blood after radiotherapy plus ipilimumab.

Assay used: immunoSEQ multiplex PCR; TCRdb lists only in-frame clones, some missing. The data show some 110,000 clones, with over 65% seen just once and around 2% held by the top ten. The chain uses TRBV7-8 and TRBJ1-2; D unresolved. This receptor was identified in a human donor with non-small cell lung cancer that progressed on radiotherapy plus ipilimumab. Some clones in this sample may be carry-over from other donors' samples. Sequencing used peripheral blood, obtained from a patient treated with radiotherapy plus ipilimumab. The CDR3 DNA reads TGTGCCAGCAGCCTTTTGGTCAGGTCCACTCCGGGGGGCTACACCTTC. It is translated as CASSLLVRSTPGGYTF.